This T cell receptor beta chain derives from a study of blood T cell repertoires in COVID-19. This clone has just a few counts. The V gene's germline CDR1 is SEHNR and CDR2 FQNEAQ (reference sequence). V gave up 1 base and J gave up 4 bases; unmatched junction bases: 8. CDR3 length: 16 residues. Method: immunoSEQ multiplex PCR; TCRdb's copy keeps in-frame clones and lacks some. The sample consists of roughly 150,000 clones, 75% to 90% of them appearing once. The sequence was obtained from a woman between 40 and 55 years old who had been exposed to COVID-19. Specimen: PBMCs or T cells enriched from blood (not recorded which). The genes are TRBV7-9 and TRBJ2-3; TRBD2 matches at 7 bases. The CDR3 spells CASSLGTSGVADTQYF. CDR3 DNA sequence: TGTGCCAGCAGCTTAGGCACAAGCGGGGTAGCAGATACGCAGTATTTT.